Listed below are T cell receptor beta chains from one sample, sequenced in a study of CD8 T cells in ankylosing spondylitis. TCRdb reanalysed the 5' RACE reads using MiXCR and keeps one entry per CDR3 protein. The data show 150,000 to 200,000 distinct CDR3 sequences, about 20% seen once. The sequencing sample was made of blood, either unsorted or a sorted T cell fraction (not recorded which). These receptor sequences come from a male donor under 30 with ankylosing spondylitis or in good health (not recorded which). The CDR3 runs from the conserved cysteine through the conserved F or W. A D gene is named only where the DNA matches it firmly. Size values are once, few and many counts, or a class for expanded clones, and some rows have none.

J	size	V	D	length	DNA	CDR3
TRBJ2-7	many	TRBV6-2/TRBV6-3	TRBD2	16	TGTGCCAGCAGTTACGGCCTAGCGGGAGGGCTCTACGAGCAGTACTTC	CASSYGLAGGLYEQYF
TRBJ2-5	many	TRBV7-2	TRBD2	14	TGTGCCAGCAGATCTCTAGCGGGAAAAGAGACCCAGTACTTC	CASRSLAGKETQYF
TRBJ2-7	many	TRBV7-9	NA	14	TGTGCCAGCAGCGGACGGACCGAGCCCTACGAGCAGTACTTC	CASSGRTEPYEQYF
TRBJ2-5	many	TRBV6-6	NA	15	TGTGCCAGCCGACGGGCAGGCCGCGGGCAAGAGACCCAGTACTTC	CASRRAGRGQETQYF
TRBJ2-5	many	TRBV10-3	NA	13	TGTGCCATCAGTGAGTCGAGGGAAGAGACCCAGTACTTC	CAISESREETQYF
TRBJ2-1	many	TRBV7-6	TRBD1	15	TGTGCCAGCAGCGTCAGACAGGGCTCCTACAATGAGCAGTTCTTC	CASSVRQGSYNEQFF
TRBJ2-3	once	TRBV15	NA	15	TGTGCCACCAGCAGAGAGGCAGCAGGGGCAGATACGCAGTATTTT	CATSREAAGADTQYF
TRBJ1-3	few	TRBV30	NA	15	TGTGCCTGGAGTATGACAGGCCTAGCTGGAAACACCATATATTTT	CAWSMTGLAGNTIYF
TRBJ2-2	many	TRBV28	TRBD2	17	TGTGCCAGCAGTTTCCAGAACCTAGCGGGAGTCACCGGGGAGCTGTTTTTT	CASSFQNLAGVTGELFF
TRBJ2-3	many	TRBV20-1	TRBD2	15	TGCAGTGCTGACGAAACTAGCGGGGCGAGGGATACGCAGTATTTT	CSADETSGARDTQYF
TRBJ2-1	many	TRBV10-3	TRBD1	13	TGTGCCATCAGTGAGCCAGGGGGCAATGAGCAGTTCTTC	CAISEPGGNEQFF
TRBJ2-3	many	TRBV20-1	TRBD2	15	TGCAGTGCCTGGGACCCGACTAGCTCCACATATACGCAGTATTTT	CSAWDPTSSTYTQYF
TRBJ2-5	many	TRBV5-1	TRBD2	16	TGCGCCAGCAGCTTACTTAAGGGACTAGCGGGAGAGACCCAGTACTTC	CASSLLKGLAGETQYF
TRBJ2-2	many	TRBV29-1	NA	13	TGCAGCGTCCCCGACCCGAACACCGGGGAGCTGTTTTTT	CSVPDPNTGELFF
TRBJ2-2	NA	TRBV20-1	TRBD2	20	TGCAGTGCCCGCCCCCCGGTTGGTAGCGGGAGTGGGGCGCGTACCGGGGAGCTGTTTTTT	CSARPPVGSGSGARTGELFF
TRBJ2-7	NA	TRBV7-2	NA	16	TGTGCCAGCAGCTTAGAAGTAATGGGGCAGGCGAGCGAGCAGTACTTC	CASSLEVMGQASEQYF
TRBJ2-3	NA	TRBV6-1	NA	16	TGTGCCAGCAGTGAATCAATCGCGGCATTCGCGGATACGCAGTATTTT	CASSESIAAFADTQYF
TRBJ1-5	many	TRBV6-6	NA	14	TGTGCCAGCAGTCTCGGGGGGACGGGACAGCCCCAGCATTTT	CASSLGGTGQPQHF
TRBJ2-2	many	TRBV9	TRBD1	16	TGTGCCAGCAGCGTGACCGGGACAGCGAACACCGGGGAGCTGTTTTTT	CASSVTGTANTGELFF
TRBJ2-1	many	TRBV2	TRBD2	13	TGTGCCAGCAGGGCAGAGCTAGCGGGTGAGCAGTTCTTC	CASRAELAGEQFF
TRBJ2-1	many	TRBV6-6	TRBD2	16	TGTGCCAGCACTATAGCTCGGACTAGCCCATTTGGCGAGCAGTTCTTC	CASTIARTSPFGEQFF
TRBJ2-1	many	TRBV30	NA	13	TGTGCCTGGAAGCCGAGCTCCTACAATGAGCAGTTCTTC	CAWKPSSYNEQFF
TRBJ2-3	many	TRBV4-3	TRBD2	18	TGCGCCAGCAGCCAAGATAGGGCTAGCGGGAGAAGCACAGATACGCAGTATTTT	CASSQDRASGRSTDTQYF
TRBJ1-5	many	TRBV15	TRBD1	14	TGTGCCACCAGCCGGGACAGGGGCCCCCAGCCCCAGCATTTT	CATSRDRGPQPQHF
TRBJ2-1	once	TRBV3-1	TRBD2	18	TGTGCCAGCAGCCGTAGGACTAGCGGGAGCTGGGGATATAATGAGCAGTTCTTC	CASSRRTSGSWGYNEQFF
TRBJ1-1	few	TRBV7-6	TRBD1	14	TGTGCCAGCAGCCTGGGACAGGGTTTCACTGAAGCTTTCTTT	CASSLGQGFTEAFF
TRBJ2-1	many	TRBV5-5	NA	18	TGTGCCAGCAGCTTGGGACAGGGGAGGACTAGCGACCACAATGAGCAGTTCTTC	CASSLGQGRTSDHNEQFF
TRBJ2-2	many	TRBV15	NA	15	TGTGCCACTTCGAAACAACGATCGAACACCGGGGAGCTGTTTTTT	CATSKQRSNTGELFF
TRBJ2-7	NA	TRBV4-3	NA	13	TGCGCCAGCAGCCCAAAAGTGGGCTACGAGCAGTACTTC	CASSPKVGYEQYF
TRBJ2-7	many	TRBV6-2/TRBV6-3	TRBD2	14	TGTGCCAGCAGCAAACTAGCGGGAAGGGACGAGCAGTACTTC	CASSKLAGRDEQYF
TRBJ1-1	NA	TRBV7-9	NA	15	TGTGCCAGCAGCTTAGCGAGAGGCAGGGACACTGAAGCTTTCTTT	CASSLARGRDTEAFF
TRBJ2-4	many	TRBV6-2/TRBV6-3	TRBD1	15	TGTGCCAGCAGCCCCAGGGGGCCGGGCAAAAACATTCAGTACTTC	CASSPRGPGKNIQYF
TRBJ2-1	NA	TRBV20-1	TRBD2	13	TGCAGTGTCGGGACTAGCGGTGCCTATGAGCAGTTCTTC	CSVGTSGAYEQFF
TRBJ2-7	many	TRBV3-1	TRBD1	13	TGTGCCAGCAGCCAGGACAGGGGGGGGGAGCAGTACTTC	CASSQDRGGEQYF
TRBJ2-7	many	TRBV3-1	TRBD2	15	TGTGCCAGCAGCCCCTGGACTAGCGGGAGCAACGAGCAGTACTTC	CASSPWTSGSNEQYF
TRBJ2-7	NA	TRBV4-3	NA	13	TGCGCCAGCAGCCAAGGCGGCCCCGCGGAGCAGTACTTC	CASSQGGPAEQYF
TRBJ2-3	many	TRBV3-1	TRBD2	16	TGTGCCAGCAGCCAGAGACTAGCGGGAGTCGTAGATACGCAGTATTTT	CASSQRLAGVVDTQYF
TRBJ1-1	many	TRBV24-1	NA	13	TGTGCCACCAGACGCGACGGGGACACTGAAGCTTTCTTT	CATRRDGDTEAFF
TRBJ1-1	many	TRBV29-1	NA	13	TGCAGCGTGCAGGGGTTGGAGAACACTGAAGCTTTCTTT	CSVQGLENTEAFF
TRBJ2-1	many	TRBV3-1	TRBD2	23	TGTGCCAGCAGCCAAGTAACGGGACTAGCGGGAGAATTGGCCCCTCCCTCCTACAATGAGCAGTTCTTC	CASSQVTGLAGELAPPSYNEQFF
TRBJ2-5	many	TRBV27	TRBD1	14	TGTGCCAGCAGTGGGACAGGGGGGATAGAGACCCAGTACTTC	CASSGTGGIETQYF
TRBJ2-1	many	TRBV15	TRBD2	16	TGTGCCACCAGCAGAACTAGCGGGAGTTCCTACAATGAGCAGTTCTTC	CATSRTSGSSYNEQFF
TRBJ2-5	NA	TRBV6-1	TRBD2	15	TGTGCCATACTTCCGGGGCTAGCGGGAGCGTCGACCCAGTACTTC	CAILPGLAGASTQYF
TRBJ1-1	few	TRBV9	NA	13	TGTGCTACCACTTCCCCGGGGAACACTGAAGCTTTCTTT	CATTSPGNTEAFF
TRBJ2-2	many	TRBV10-3	NA	12	TGTGCCATCGGTTCGAACACCGGGGAGCTGTTTTTT	CAIGSNTGELFF
TRBJ2-1	many	TRBV7-8	TRBD2	17	TGTGCCAGCAGCTCCGGCCATGGACTAGCGGCTTTGGATGAGCAGTTCTTC	CASSSGHGLAALDEQFF
TRBJ2-1	many	TRBV27	NA	15	TGTGCCAGCAGTTTATCGAACCGGGGACCGTTAACGCCGTTCTTC	CASSLSNRGPLTPFF
TRBJ2-7	few	TRBV20-1	NA	13	TGCAGTGCCCGGATCCCAGGGGCCTACGAGCAGTACTTC	CSARIPGAYEQYF
TRBJ2-1	many	TRBV20-1	TRBD2	15	TGCAGTGCTAGAGTTCTAGCGGCGACCTACAATGAGCAGTTCTTC	CSARVLAATYNEQFF
TRBJ1-4	many	TRBV9	TRBD1	14	TGTGCCAGCAGCGCCGGGACAGGCAATGAAAAACTGTTTTTT	CASSAGTGNEKLFF
TRBJ2-7	NA	TRBV6-6	TRBD1	12	TGTGCCAGCAGCGGGACAGACTACGAGCAGTACTTC	CASSGTDYEQYF
TRBJ1-1	NA	TRBV6-5	NA	14	TGTGCCAGCAGTCAACTCGGGGTGAACACTGAAGCTTTCTTT	CASSQLGVNTEAFF
TRBJ2-5	many	TRBV3-1	TRBD1	16	TGTGCCAGCAGCCAAGATCGACAGGGGGCCGGCGAGACCCAGTACTTC	CASSQDRQGAGETQYF
TRBJ2-6	many	TRBV7-2	NA	13	TGTGCCAGCAGCTTCTCTGGGGCCAACGTCCTGACTTTC	CASSFSGANVLTF
TRBJ2-7	many	TRBV6-2/TRBV6-3	NA	14	TGTGCCAGCAGTTACGGGGGCTGGTACTACGAGCAGTACTTC	CASSYGGWYYEQYF
TRBJ2-2	many	TRBV20-1	NA	13	TGCAGTGCTAGACCAGGGTCCACCGGGGAGCTGTTTTTT	CSARPGSTGELFF
TRBJ2-5	NA	TRBV7-6	NA	15	TGTGCCAGCAGCCAACCGGGCCCCCGTGGCGAGACCCAGTACTTC	CASSQPGPRGETQYF
TRBJ2-5	many	TRBV7-9	NA	13	TGTGCCAGCAGCTTACAGGGGCGCGGGACCCAGTACTTC	CASSLQGRGTQYF
TRBJ2-5	many	TRBV6-5	TRBD1	15	TGTGCCAGCAGTTACTCGACAGGGAAACAAGAGACCCAGTACTTC	CASSYSTGKQETQYF
TRBJ1-6	many	TRBV11-2	NA	12	TGTGCCAGCAGTCAATATAATTCACCCCTCCACTTT	CASSQYNSPLHF